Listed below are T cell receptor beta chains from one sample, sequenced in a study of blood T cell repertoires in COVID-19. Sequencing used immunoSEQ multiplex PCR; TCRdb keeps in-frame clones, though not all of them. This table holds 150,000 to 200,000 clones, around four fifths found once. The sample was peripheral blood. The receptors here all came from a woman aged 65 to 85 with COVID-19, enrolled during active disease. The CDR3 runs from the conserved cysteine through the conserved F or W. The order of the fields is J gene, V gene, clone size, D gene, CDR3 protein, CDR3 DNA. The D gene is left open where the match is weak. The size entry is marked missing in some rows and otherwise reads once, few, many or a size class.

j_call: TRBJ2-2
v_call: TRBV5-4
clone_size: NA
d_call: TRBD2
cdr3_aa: CASSLGTSYTGELFF
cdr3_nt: TGTGCCAGCAGCCTAGGGACTAGTTACACCGGGGAGCTGTTTTTT

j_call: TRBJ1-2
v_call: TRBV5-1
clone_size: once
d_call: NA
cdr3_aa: CASSLDRANYGYTF
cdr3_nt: TGCGCCAGCAGCTTGGACAGGGCTAACTATGGCTACACCTTC

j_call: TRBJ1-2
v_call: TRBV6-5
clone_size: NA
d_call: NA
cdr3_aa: CASSQGGGYTF
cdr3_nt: TGTGCCAGCAGTCAGGGAGGGGGCTACACCTTC

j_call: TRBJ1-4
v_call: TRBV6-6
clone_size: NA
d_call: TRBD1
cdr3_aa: CASSDTGEQEKLFF
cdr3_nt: TGTGCCAGCAGTGACACAGGGGAGCAGGAAAAACTGTTTTTT

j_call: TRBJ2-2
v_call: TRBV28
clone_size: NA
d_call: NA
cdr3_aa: CASREGGSTGELFF
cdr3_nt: TGTGCCAGCAGGGAGGGCGGATCCACCGGGGAGCTGTTTTTT

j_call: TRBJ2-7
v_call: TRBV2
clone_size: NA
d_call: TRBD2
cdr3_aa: CASSEGRSGGVEQYF
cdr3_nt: TGTGCCAGCAGTGAAGGTCGAAGCGGGGGTGTGGAGCAGTACTTC

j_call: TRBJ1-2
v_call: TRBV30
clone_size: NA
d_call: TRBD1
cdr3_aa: CAWSEADRGGRGYTF
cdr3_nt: TGTGCCTGGAGCGAAGCTGACAGGGGGGGACGTGGCTACACCTTC

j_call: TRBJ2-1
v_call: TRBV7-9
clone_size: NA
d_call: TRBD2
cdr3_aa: CASSLESGSYGEQFF
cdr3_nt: TGTGCCAGCAGCTTAGAGAGCGGGAGTTACGGGGAGCAGTTCTTC

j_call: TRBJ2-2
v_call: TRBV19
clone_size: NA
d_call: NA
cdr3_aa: CASSSGGFANTGELFF
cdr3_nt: TGTGCCAGTAGTTCCGGCGGTTTCGCGAACACCGGGGAGCTGTTTTTT

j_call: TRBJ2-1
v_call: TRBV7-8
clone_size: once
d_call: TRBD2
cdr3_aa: CASSLRSGGVYNEQFF
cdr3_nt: TGTGCCAGCAGCTTACGGAGCGGGGGAGTCTACAATGAGCAGTTCTTC

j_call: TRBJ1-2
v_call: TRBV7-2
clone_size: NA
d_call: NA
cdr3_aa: CASSSNTYGYTF
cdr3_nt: TGTGCCAGCAGCTCGAACACCTATGGCTACACCTTC

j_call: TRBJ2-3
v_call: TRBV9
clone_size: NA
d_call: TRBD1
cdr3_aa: CASRDRATDTQYF
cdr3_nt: TGTGCCAGCCGGGACAGAGCCACAGATACGCAGTATTTT

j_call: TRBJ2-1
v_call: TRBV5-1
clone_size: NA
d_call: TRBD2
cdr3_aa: CASSLGLAVTYNEQFF
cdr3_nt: TGCGCCAGCAGCTTAGGACTAGCGGTAACCTACAATGAGCAGTTCTTC

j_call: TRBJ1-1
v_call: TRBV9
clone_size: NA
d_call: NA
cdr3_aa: CASSPAAGYTEAFF
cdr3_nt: TGTGCCAGCAGCCCCGCCGCGGGGTACACTGAAGCTTTCTTT

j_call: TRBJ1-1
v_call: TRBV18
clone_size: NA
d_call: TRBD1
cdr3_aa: CASSGQGNTEAFF
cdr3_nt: TGTGCCAGCTCAGGACAGGGAAACACTGAAGCTTTCTTT

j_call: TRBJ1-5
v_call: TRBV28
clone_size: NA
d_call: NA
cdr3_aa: CASSFSGWGFNQPQHF
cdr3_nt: TGTGCCAGCAGTTTTTCAGGGTGGGGATTTAATCAGCCCCAGCATTTT

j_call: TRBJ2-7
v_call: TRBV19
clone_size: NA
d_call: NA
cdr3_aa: CASRSGLNEQYF
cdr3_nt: TGTGCCAGTAGGTCTGGACTAAACGAGCAGTACTTC

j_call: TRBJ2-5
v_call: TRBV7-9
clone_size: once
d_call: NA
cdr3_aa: CASSPGLQETQYF
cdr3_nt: TGTGCCAGCAGCCCGGGACTTCAAGAGACCCAGTACTTC

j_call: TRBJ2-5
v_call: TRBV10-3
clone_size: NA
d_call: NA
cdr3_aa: CAISEGVDTGRETQYF
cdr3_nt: TGTGCCATCAGTGAGGGGGTCGACACTGGGAGGGAGACCCAGTACTTC

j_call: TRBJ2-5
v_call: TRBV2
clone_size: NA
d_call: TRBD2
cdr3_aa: CASSVGGLAGAVGDF
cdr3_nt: TGTGCCAGCAGTGTTGGCGGGCTAGCGGGAGCGGTAGGGGACTTC

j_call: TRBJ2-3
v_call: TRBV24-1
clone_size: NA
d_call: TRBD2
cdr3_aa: CATSNGLWEGTQYF
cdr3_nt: TGTGCCACCAGTAACGGCTTGTGGGAGGGTACGCAGTATTTT

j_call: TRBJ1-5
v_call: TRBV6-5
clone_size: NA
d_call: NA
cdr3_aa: CASSYSRNQPQHF
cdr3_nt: TGTGCCAGCAGTTACTCTAGAAATCAGCCCCAGCATTTT

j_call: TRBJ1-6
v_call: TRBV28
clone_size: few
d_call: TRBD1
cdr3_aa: CASSRQQGSSYNSPLHF
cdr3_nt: TGTGCCAGCAGCCGTCAACAGGGGAGCTCCTATAATTCACCCCTCCACTTT

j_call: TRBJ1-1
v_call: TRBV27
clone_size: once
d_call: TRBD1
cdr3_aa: CASSSGGAYTEAFF
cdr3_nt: TGTGCCAGCAGTTCAGGGGGCGCGTACACTGAAGCTTTCTTT

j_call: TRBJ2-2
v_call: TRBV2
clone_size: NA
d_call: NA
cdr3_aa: CASLRGRNTGEPFF
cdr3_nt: TGTGCCAGCTTACGGGGGAGGAACACCGGGGAGCCGTTTTTT

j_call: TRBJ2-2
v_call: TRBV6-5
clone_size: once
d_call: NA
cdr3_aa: CASSSQGARELFF
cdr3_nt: TGTGCCAGCAGCTCGCAAGGGGCGAGGGAGCTGTTTTTT

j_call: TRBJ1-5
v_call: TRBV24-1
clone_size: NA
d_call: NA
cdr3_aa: CATSDGTRNQPQHF
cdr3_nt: TGTGCCACCAGTGACGGGACAAGAAATCAGCCCCAGCATTTT

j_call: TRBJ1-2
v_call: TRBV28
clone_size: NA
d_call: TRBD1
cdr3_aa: CATYGQGKGGYTF
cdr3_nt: TGTGCCACCTACGGACAGGGCAAGGGAGGCTACACCTTC

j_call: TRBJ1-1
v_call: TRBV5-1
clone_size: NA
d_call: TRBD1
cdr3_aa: CASSFPGQGTTEAFF
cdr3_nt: TGCGCCAGCAGCTTTCCGGGACAGGGAACCACTGAAGCTTTCTTT

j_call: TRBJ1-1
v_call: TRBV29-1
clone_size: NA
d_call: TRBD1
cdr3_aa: CSVADRTNTEAFF
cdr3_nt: TGCAGCGTTGCGGACAGGACAAACACTGAAGCTTTCTTT

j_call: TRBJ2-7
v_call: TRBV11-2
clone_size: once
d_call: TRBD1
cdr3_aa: CASSVDRGPYEQYF
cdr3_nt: TGTGCCAGCAGCGTAGACAGGGGCCCCTACGAGCAGTACTTC

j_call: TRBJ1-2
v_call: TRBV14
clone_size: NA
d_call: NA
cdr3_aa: CASSQKDWRRGENGYTF
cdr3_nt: TGTGCCAGCAGCCAAAAAGATTGGAGGAGGGGCGAAAACGGCTACACCTTC

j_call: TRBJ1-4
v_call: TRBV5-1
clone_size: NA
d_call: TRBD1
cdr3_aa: CASSLGTGWGEKLFF
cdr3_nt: TGCGCCAGCAGCTTGGGGACAGGGTGGGGTGAAAAACTGTTTTTT

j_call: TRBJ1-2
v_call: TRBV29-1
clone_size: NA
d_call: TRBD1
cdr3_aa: CSGDRVGCGYTF
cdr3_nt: TGCAGCGGAGACAGGGTGGGTTGCGGCTACACCTTC

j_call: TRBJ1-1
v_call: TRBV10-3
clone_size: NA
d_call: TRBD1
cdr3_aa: CATAPTGGLGVEAFF
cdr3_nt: TGTGCCACCGCACCAACAGGGGGCCTTGGTGTTGAAGCTTTCTTT

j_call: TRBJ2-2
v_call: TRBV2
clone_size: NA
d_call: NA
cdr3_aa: CASSAVRLSNTGELFF
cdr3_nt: TGTGCCAGCAGTGCGGTTCGACTGTCGAACACCGGGGAGCTGTTTTTT

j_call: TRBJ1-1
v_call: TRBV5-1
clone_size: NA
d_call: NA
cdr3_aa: CASSLDRTETFF
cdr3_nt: TGCGCCAGCAGCTTGGACAGGACGGAAACTTTCTTT

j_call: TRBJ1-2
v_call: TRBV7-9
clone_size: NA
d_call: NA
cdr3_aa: CASSRDITRGYTF
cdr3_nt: TGTGCCAGCAGCCGGGACATCACTCGGGGCTACACCTTC

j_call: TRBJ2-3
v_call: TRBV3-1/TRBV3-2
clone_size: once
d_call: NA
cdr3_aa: CASSYRLSTDTQYF
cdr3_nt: TGTGCCAGCAGTTATCGACTTTCCACAGATACGCAGTATTTT

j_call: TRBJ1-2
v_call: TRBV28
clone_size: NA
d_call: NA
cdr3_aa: CASATPRILTGGYTF
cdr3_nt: TGTGCCAGCGCCACCCCTAGGATTTTAACCGGTGGCTACACCTTC

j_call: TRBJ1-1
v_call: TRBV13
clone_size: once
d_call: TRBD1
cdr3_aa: CASSRRDRGAVTEAFF
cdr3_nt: TGTGCCAGCAGCCGCCGGGACAGGGGAGCGGTCACTGAAGCTTTCTTT

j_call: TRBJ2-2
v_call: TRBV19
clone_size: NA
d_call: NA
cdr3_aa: CASRSYAGINTGELFF
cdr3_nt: TGTGCCAGTAGGTCCTATGCGGGGATAAACACCGGGGAGCTGTTTTTT